What follows is one T cell receptor (beta chain) and its context. The method was immunoSEQ multiplex PCR; TCRdb's version includes in-frame clones alone and lacks a portion of them. The sample yields 200,000 to 300,000 clones, approximately 86% seen once. Germline CDR1 SGDLS, CDR2 YYNGEE. The CDR3 covers 15 residues. V shed 0 bases and J 3 bases; nucleotides not matched to a gene: 5. This sample was included in a study of blood T cell repertoires in COVID-19. This TCR was sampled from a man in his thirties or forties with active or convalescent COVID-19. The gene calls are TRBV9 and TRBJ2-7, with 8 bases fitting TRBD1. The sequencing input was peripheral blood. Written as DNA, the CDR3 is TGTGCCAGCAGCGTAGGCAGGACAGGGAGCTACGAGCAGTACTTC. As protein: CASSVGRTGSYEQYF.